This T cell receptor beta chain was identified in a study of Graves' ophthalmopathy and Graves' hyperthyroidism. Study details: No treatment had been given when peripheral blood was collected at initial diagnosis. The study, taken as a whole, reports: Blood repertoires reportedly contained most expanded thyroid clonotypes above 0.001 frequency.

Germline CDR1 is SGHAT and CDR2 is FQNNGV. Unmatched junction bases numbered 13, after V lost 5 bases and J lost 5 bases. The CDR3 consists of 16 residues. As to this clonotype: Its antigen is as yet unknown.

The authors amplified TCR beta CDR3 regions from RNA transcripts. The library came from an HTBI-primed first-round RT-PCR and a second-round multiplex PCR. TCRdb independently ran MiXCR on the multiplex PCR reads; one entry per CDR3 protein. The sample yields some 520,000 distinct CDR3 sequences, 14% seen once. The receptor comes from a woman aged 30 to 39 with Graves' ophthalmopathy. The chain recombines TRBV11-2 with TRBJ2-5, with 8 positions matching TRBD1. Sequencing was done on a sample of blood. The chain's CDR3 is CASSLYMDREGETQYF. As DNA, the CDR3 is TGTGCCAGCAGCCTTTATATGGACAGGGAAGGCGAGACCCAGTACTTC.